This T cell receptor beta chain was obtained from a study of early T cells in non-severe SARS-CoV-2 infection. Study summary: The input, bulk RNA from unsorted whole blood, was sequenced, and chains were unpaired.

This clonotype was detected ten times or more. The antigen is undetermined. Unique molecular identifiers tagged individual cDNA molecules. MiXCR was run by TCRdb on the 5' RACE reads, yielding one entry per CDR3 protein. The sample has 45,000 to 50,000 distinct CDR3 sequences; around 6.5% are singletons. Germline V gene lookup returns CDR1 SGHVS and CDR2 FNYEAQ. The CDR3 extends over 16 amino acids. J gave up 9 bases and V 0 bases, and 6 bases lay outside the gene matches. Study conclusions and caveats: Database matching using VDJdb favored anti-spike CD8 responses, with private and CD4 specificities left missing.

The sequencing here drew on whole blood, taken at baseline. The gene calls are TRBV7-6 and TRBJ2-1; 12 bases are shared with TRBD2. The TCR sequence derives from an adult who was a healthcare worker with PCR-confirmed SARS-CoV-2 infection or an uninfected control (not recorded which). CDR3 in DNA: TGTGCCAGCAGCTTAGCGACTAGCGGGAGTGGAGGTGAGCAGTTCTTC. Translation gives CASSLATSGSGGEQFF.